This T cell receptor (beta chain) was sequenced in a study of radiotherapy plus CTLA-4 blockade in lung cancer. Study-level background: Objective response was observed in over 15% of patients, and disease control in 30% to 40%. The study, taken as a whole, reports: Early blood T cell clone dynamics, with interferon-beta, were reported to best predict response.

TCRdb keeps only in-frame clones here, not all; method: immunoSEQ multiplex PCR. The sample contains 45,000 to 55,000 clones, approximately 90% of which appear only once. Germline V gene lookup returns CDR1 SGHRS and CDR2 YFSETQ. V lost 0 bases and J lost 9, with 10 bases in between. The CDR3 loop spans 14 amino acids. This clone has more than one count but fewer than ten. Its specificity is unknown. The input for sequencing was peripheral blood, taken from a patient treated with radiotherapy plus ipilimumab. This TCR was sampled from a human donor with non-small cell lung cancer whose response to radiotherapy plus ipilimumab could not be evaluated. The V call is TRBV5-1, the J call TRBJ1-6, with D tentatively TRBD1 (6 bases). DNA for the CDR3: TGCGCCAGCAGCTTGGGACAGGAGAGTTCACCCCTCCACTTT. This translates into CASSLGQESSPLHF.